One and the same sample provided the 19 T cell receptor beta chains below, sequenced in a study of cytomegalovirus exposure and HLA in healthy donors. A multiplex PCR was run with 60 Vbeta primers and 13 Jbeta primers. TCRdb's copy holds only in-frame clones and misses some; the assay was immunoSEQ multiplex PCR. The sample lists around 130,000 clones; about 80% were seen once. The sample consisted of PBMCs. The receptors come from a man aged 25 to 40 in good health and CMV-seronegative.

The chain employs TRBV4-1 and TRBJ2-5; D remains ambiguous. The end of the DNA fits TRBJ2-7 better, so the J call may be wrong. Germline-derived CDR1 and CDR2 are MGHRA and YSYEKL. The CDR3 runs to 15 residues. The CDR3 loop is CASSQDLNSYYEQYF. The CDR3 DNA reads TGCGCCAGCAGCCAAGATCTAAACAGTTATTACGAGCAGTACTTC.

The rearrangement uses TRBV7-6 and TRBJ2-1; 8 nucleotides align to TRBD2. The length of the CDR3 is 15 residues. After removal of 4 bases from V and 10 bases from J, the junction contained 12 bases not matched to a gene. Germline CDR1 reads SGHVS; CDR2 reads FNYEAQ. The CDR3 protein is CASSSIGLAIGEQFF. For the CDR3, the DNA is TGTGCCAGCAGCTCAATAGGACTAGCCATCGGGGAGCAGTTCTTC.

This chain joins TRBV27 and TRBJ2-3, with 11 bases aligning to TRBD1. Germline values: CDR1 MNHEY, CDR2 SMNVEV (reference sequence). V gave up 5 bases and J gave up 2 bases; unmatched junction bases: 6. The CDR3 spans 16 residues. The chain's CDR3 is CASSPRTGGTTDTQYF. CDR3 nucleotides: TGTGCCAGCAGTCCCCGGACAGGGGGCACCACAGATACGCAGTATTTT.

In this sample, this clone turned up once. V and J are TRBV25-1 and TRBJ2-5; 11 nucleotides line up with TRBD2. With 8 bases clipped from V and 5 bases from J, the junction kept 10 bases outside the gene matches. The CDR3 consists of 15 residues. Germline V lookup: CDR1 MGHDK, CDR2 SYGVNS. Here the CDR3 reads CASSGTSGARETQYF. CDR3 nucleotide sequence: TGTGCCAGCTCCGGGACTAGCGGTGCCCGGGAGACCCAGTACTTC. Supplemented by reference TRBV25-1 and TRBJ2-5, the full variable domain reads EADIYQTPRYLVIGTGKKITLECSQTMGHDKMYWYQQDPGMELHLIHYSYGVNSTEKGDLSSESTVSRIRTEHFPLTLESARPSHTSQYLCASSGTSGARETQYFGPGTRLLVL.

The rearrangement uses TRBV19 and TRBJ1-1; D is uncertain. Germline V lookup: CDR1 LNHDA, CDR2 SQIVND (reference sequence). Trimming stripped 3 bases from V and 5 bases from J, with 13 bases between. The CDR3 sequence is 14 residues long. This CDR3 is CASSIGEGWTEAFF. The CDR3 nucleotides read TGTGCCAGTAGTATCGGGGAGGGTTGGACTGAAGCTTTCTTT. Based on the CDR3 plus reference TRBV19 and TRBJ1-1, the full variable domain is DGGITQSPKYLFRKEGQNVTLSCEQNLNHDAMYWYRQDPGQGLRLIYYSQIVNDFQKGDIAEGYSVSREKKESFPLTVTSAQKNPTAFYLCASSIGEGWTEAFFGQGTRLTVV.

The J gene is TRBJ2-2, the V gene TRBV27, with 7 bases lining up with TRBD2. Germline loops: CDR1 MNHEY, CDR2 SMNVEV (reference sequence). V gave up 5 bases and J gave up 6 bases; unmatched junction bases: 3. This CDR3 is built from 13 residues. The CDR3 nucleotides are TGTGCCAGCAGTCTAGCGGACTCCGGGGAGCTGTTTTTT. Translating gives CASSLADSGELFF.

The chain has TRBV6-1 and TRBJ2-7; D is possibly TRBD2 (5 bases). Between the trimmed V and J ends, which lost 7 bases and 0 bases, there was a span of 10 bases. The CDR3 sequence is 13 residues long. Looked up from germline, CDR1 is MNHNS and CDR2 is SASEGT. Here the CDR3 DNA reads TGTGCCAGCAAAGGTCGGGGCTCCTACGAGCAGTACTTC. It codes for CASKGRGSYEQYF.

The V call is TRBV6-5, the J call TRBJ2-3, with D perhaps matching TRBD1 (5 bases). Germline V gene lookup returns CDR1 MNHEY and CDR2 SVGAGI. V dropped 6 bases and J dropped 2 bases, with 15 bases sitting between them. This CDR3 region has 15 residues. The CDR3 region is CASSRTISTTDTQYF. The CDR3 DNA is TGTGCCAGCAGCCGGACAATCAGCACCACAGATACGCAGTATTTT.

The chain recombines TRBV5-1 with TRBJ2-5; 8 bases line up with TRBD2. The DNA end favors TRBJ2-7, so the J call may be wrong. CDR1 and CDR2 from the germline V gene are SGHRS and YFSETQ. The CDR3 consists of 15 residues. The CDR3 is CASSLDLSGTSEQYF. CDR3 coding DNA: TGCGCCAGCAGCTTGGATCTTAGCGGGACTTCCGAGCAGTACTTC.

The CDR3 reads CASSLPGISNYNEQFF. The CDR3 DNA sequence: TGTGCCAGCAGCCTACCCGGGATTTCCAATTACAATGAGCAGTTCTTC. J is TRBJ2-1 and V is TRBV7-6; D possibly corresponds to TRBD2 (5 bases). From germline, CDR1 is SGHVS and CDR2 FNYEAQ. This CDR3 region has 16 residues. V lost 5 bases and J lost 4, with 18 bases in between. Based on the CDR3 plus reference TRBV7-6 and TRBJ2-1, the full variable domain is GAGVSQSPRYKVTKRGQDVALRCDPISGHVSLYWYRQALGQGPEFLTYFNYEAQQDKSGLPNDRFSAERPEGSISTLTIQRTEQRDSAMYRCASSLPGISNYNEQFFGPGTRLTVL.

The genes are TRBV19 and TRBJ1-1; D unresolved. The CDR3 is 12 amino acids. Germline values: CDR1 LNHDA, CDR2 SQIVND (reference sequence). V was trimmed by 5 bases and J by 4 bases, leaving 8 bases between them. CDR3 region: CASSPGSTEAFF. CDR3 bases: TGTGCCAGTAGTCCGGGGTCCACTGAAGCTTTCTTT.

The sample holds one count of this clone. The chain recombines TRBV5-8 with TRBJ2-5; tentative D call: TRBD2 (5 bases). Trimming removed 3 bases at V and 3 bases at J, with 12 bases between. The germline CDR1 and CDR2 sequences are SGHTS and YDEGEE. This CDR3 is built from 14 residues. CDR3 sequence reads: CASSSGLEEETQYF. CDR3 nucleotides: TGTGCCAGCAGCTCGGGTCTGGAGGAAGAGACCCAGTACTTC.

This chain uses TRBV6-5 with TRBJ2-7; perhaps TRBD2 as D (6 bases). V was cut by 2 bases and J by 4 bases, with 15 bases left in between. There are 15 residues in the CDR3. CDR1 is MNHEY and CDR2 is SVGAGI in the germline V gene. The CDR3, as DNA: TGTGCCAGCAGTTACAGGGACTTCGGACAATACGAGCAGTACTTC. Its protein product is CASSYRDFGQYEQYF.

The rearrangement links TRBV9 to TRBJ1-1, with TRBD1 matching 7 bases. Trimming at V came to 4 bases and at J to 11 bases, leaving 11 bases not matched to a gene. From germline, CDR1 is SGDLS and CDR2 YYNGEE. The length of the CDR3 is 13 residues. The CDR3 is CASSTGQSGKAFF. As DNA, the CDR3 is TGTGCCAGCAGCACGGGACAGTCGGGGAAGGCTTTCTTT.

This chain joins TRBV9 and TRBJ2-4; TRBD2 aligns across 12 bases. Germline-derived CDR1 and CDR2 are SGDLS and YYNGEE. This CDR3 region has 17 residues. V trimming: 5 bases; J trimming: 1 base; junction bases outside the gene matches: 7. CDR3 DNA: TGTGCCAGCAGGGGGAGACTAGCGGGAGCGGCCAAAAACATTCAGTACTTC. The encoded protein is CASRGRLAGAAKNIQYF.

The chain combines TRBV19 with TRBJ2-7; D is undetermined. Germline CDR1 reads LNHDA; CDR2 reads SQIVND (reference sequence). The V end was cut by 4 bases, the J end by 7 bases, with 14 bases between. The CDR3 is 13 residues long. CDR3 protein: CASSNSPGGEQYF. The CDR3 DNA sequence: TGTGCCAGTAGTAACAGCCCAGGTGGGGAGCAGTACTTC.

CDR3 coding DNA: TGCAGCGTCACCCTAGAAGCAGGGGGCGACGAGCAGTACTTC. Encoded protein: CSVTLEAGGDEQYF. The chain employs TRBV29-1 and TRBJ2-7; 8 bases are a match to TRBD1. This CDR3 is 14 amino acids long. Germline V gene sequence: CDR1 SQVTM, CDR2 ANQGSEA. The V gene end was trimmed by 6 bases and the J gene end by 5 bases; junction bases not matched to a gene: 12.

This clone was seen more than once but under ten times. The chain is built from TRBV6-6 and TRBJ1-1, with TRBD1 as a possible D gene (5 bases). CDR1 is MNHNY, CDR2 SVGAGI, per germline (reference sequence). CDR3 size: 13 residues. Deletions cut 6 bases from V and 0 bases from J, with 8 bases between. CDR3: CASRSTVNTEAFF. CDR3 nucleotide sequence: TGTGCCAGCAGATCGACAGTGAACACTGAAGCTTTCTTT.

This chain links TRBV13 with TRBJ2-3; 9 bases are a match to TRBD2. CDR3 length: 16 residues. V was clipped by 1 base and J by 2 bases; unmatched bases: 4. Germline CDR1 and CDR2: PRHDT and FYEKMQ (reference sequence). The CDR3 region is CASSLDSSGITDTQYF. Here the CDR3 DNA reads TGTGCCAGCAGCTTAGACTCTAGCGGGATCACAGATACGCAGTATTTT.